The clone carrying this T cell receptor (beta chain) appeared many times. The antigen remains unidentified. This specimen belongs to a study of T-cell reconstitution after alpha-beta-depleted transplantation in children. The study's findings and limits: T cells produced anew were the main source of T-cell counts and diversity one year after transplant. Recipient T cells and thymic progenitors that survived gave rise to the high TCRbeta diversity observed at day 60 in some patients. Several hundred expanded graft clones reportedly were the source of alpha-beta T cells about two months after transplant.

Construction of the TCRbeta library involved unique molecular identifiers. One entry per CDR3 protein results from TCRdb running MiXCR on the PCR reads. Of approximately 350,000 distinct CDR3 sequences listed, around 15% were seen once; the top ten hold around 38%. The CDR3 consists of 15 residues. CDR1 is SQVTM and CDR2 is ANQGSEA in the germline V gene. Trimming at V came to 6 bases and at J to 3 bases, leaving 10 bases not matched to a gene. The receptor's source is a male patient under 10 years old who had a stem cell transplant for acute lymphoblastic leukemia, so the T cells may come from the graft donor. The chain uses TRBV29-1 and TRBJ2-1; the match to TRBD2 covers 8 bases. Source: PBMCs, mostly from graft donor cells, taken 360 days after TCRalphabeta/CD19-depleted stem cell transplant. CDR3 sequence (DNA): TGCAGCGTGTTTAAAAGCGGGAGAAGCTACAATGAGCAGTTCTTC. The encoded protein is CSVFKSGRSYNEQFF.